This is a list of T cell receptor beta chains from one sample in a study of OX40 agonist ivuxolimab in advanced cancers. The table came from immunoSEQ multiplex PCR; TCRdb's copy has only in-frame clones and leaves some out. Found here are about 60,000 clones, roughly 89% of them singletons; the top ten hold roughly 27%. The sample here was CD4+ or CD8+ T cells sorted from blood, taken in a trial of the OX40 agonist ivuxolimab. Receptors were obtained from an adult with an advanced solid tumor such as melanoma, head and neck, liver or kidney cancer. CDR3s include the opening cysteine and the closing phenylalanine or tryptophan. The D gene is left open where the match is weak. Rows may omit the clone size; those that give it use once, few, many or a size class.

TGTGCCAGCAGACCGCAGGGGAACACTGAAGCTTTCTTT | CASRPQGNTEAFF | TRBV6-6 | NA | TRBJ1-1 | NA
TGTGCCAGCAGCCAAGATGGAAACAGGGGGCCGGGAAACACCATATATTTT | CASSQDGNRGPGNTIYF | TRBV4-2 | TRBD1 | TRBJ1-3 | NA
TGCGCCAGCAGCGGGATACCGGGACAGAGGTACAATGAGCAGTTCTTC | CASSGIPGQRYNEQFF | TRBV5-1 | TRBD1 | TRBJ2-1 | NA
TGTGCCAGTAGTGTCCTACCCGTCGGGACAGGTGCCCAGCCCCAGCATTTT | CASSVLPVGTGAQPQHF | TRBV19 | TRBD1 | TRBJ1-5 | NA
TGTGCCAGCAGTATCAGCACTAGCGTCAATGAGCAGTTCTTC | CASSISTSVNEQFF | TRBV7-9 | TRBD2 | TRBJ2-1 | NA
TGCGCCAGGACTTCCAATACACCGTATGGCTACACCTTC | CARTSNTPYGYTF | TRBV23-1 | NA | TRBJ1-2 | NA
TGCGCCAGCAGCTTGGAGCGGGATTTGAACACTGAAGCTTTCTTT | CASSLERDLNTEAFF | TRBV5-1 | NA | TRBJ1-1 | NA
TGTGCCAGTAGTTTGAGTGGTTATGGCTACACCTTC | CASSLSGYGYTF | TRBV19 | NA | TRBJ1-2 | NA
TGTGCCAGCAGTTCAGAGATGGGACAGGGGACCCCCTACGAGCAGTACTTC | CASSSEMGQGTPYEQYF | TRBV27 | TRBD1 | TRBJ2-7 | NA
TGTGCCAGCAGCTTAGCGCGTCGGGCAGCTGGGGGCTACACCTTC | CASSLARRAAGGYTF | TRBV7-2 | NA | TRBJ1-2 | NA
TGTGCCAGCAGCCCCCGATGGGAGGGCCTCGAGCAGTACTTC | CASSPRWEGLEQYF | TRBV9 | TRBD2 | TRBJ2-7 | NA
TGTGCCAGCAGCTTGTCCCCAGGAGGGTCTTACGAGCAGTACTTC | CASSLSPGGSYEQYF | TRBV5-6 | NA | TRBJ2-7 | NA
TGCGCCAGCAGCCAAGAGGGAAACTATGGCTACACCTTC | CASSQEGNYGYTF | TRBV4-1 | NA | TRBJ1-2 | once
TGTGCCAGCAGCCAAACTCTTGGGACGGAGACCCAGTACTTC | CASSQTLGTETQYF | TRBV14 | NA | TRBJ2-5 | NA